This TCR beta chain was captured in a study of human CD8 memory T cell subsets. Study observations and caveats: Diversity, measured as normalized Shannon-Wiener diversity, was similarly high in stem-like memory and precursor exhausted T cells. Effector memory cells did not share this. By Chao1 estimates, precursor exhausted T cells appeared less diverse than stem-like memory T cells.

With regard to this clonotype: Its antigen remains unidentified.

Extraction of RNA, which was performed with an RNeasy Mini Kit, drew on duplicate vials of approximately 140,000 sorted CD8+ T cells per subset. This CDR3 region has 16 residues. Per germline, CDR1 MNHNS and CDR2 SASEGT. It was UMI-labeled 5' RACE by which the TCR beta libraries were made. TCRdb re-called the 5' RACE reads; one entry per CDR3 protein, DNA not given. The sample yields 7,000 to 9,500 distinct CDR3 sequences, of which the top ten take up over 20%. This TCR came from a human donor in good health. The V gene is TRBV6-1, the J gene TRBJ2-1; TCRdb's D call, TRBD1, is unchecked because there is no DNA. The specimen was CD8+ T cells from PBMCs. The chain's CDR3 is CASSEDPTGIYNEQFF.